The clone carrying this TCR beta chain was seen ten or more times. Its target is not known. V was shortened by 3 bases and J by 1 base, with 26 bases between the two germline ends. Germline CDR1 and CDR2: LGHNA and YSLEER. CDR3 size: 20 residues. This specimen comes from a study of T-cell reconstitution after alpha-beta-depleted transplantation in children. Study-wide points: A year had passed since transplant, and T-cell counts and diversity by then came mostly from newly produced T cells. Some patients owed their high day-60 TCRbeta diversity to surviving recipient T cells and thymic progenitors. Reportedly, alpha-beta T cells present about two months post-transplant originated from several hundred expanded clones of graft origin.

Unique molecular identifiers tagged the TCRbeta library. MiXCR was run by TCRdb on the PCR reads, yielding one entry per CDR3 protein. The sample has 330,000 or so distinct CDR3 sequences; around 7.3% are singletons. The source was peripheral blood, collected 360 days after TCRalphabeta/CD19-depleted stem cell transplant. The chain employs TRBV4-3 and TRBJ2-3; D assignment may be TRBD1 or TRBD2 (5 bases each). This TCR was recovered from a female patient aged 2-9 years who had a stem cell transplant for Fanconi anemia, so the T cells may come from the graft donor. This CDR3 is CASSQFPGRQELLGTDTQYF. For the CDR3, the DNA is TGCGCCAGCAGCCAGTTTCCGGGACGACAAGAACTTCTGGGCACAGATACGCAGTATTTT.